These T cell receptor beta chains were read from a single sample in a study of T cells in localized non-small cell lung cancer. TCRdb's table, derived via immunoSEQ multiplex PCR, lists solely in-frame clones and lacks some. The sample holds about 82,000 clones, about 78% seen once. The material was PBMCs, obtained before any cancer treatment. These receptors originate from a man between 40 and 75 years old with stage II squamous cell lung carcinoma. Each CDR3 is given without its conserved first and last residue.

>TRBV4-1|13|TRBJ1-1
ASSQDPGANTEAF
>TRBV4-1|15|TRBJ2-4
ASSQDLTGRAENIQY
>TRBV27|12|TRBJ2-5
ASRKRQGVETQY
>TRBV2|15|TRBJ2-2
ATSPVGLAESTGELF
>TRBV9|11|TRBJ1-1
ASSEGGGTEAF
>TRBV18|13|TRBJ2-7
ASSPPSQASYEQY
>TRBV7-9|12|TRBJ2-7
ASSPPGPSLEQY
>TRBV28|12|TRBJ2-7
ASSAPRGAREQY
>TRBV9|13|TRBJ2-5
ASSPRNEFTGTQY
>TRBV4-1|13|TRBJ2-2
ASSPILKRPGELF
>TRBV5-5|15|TRBJ1-5
ASSLTTGLWSNQPQH
>TRBV7-3|14|TRBJ2-3
ASSSGAGVLTDTQY
>TRBV6-6|14|TRBJ2-7
ASSPILGDLIHEQY
>TRBV4-3|14|TRBJ2-1
ASSQDLTGLMNEQF
>TRBV6-6|9|TRBJ2-7
ASSTAGEQY
>TRBV28|11|TRBJ2-5
ASSRGLRETQY
>TRBV2|12|TRBJ2-6
ASSIGSGANVLT
>TRBV5-4|12|TRBJ1-2
ASSFLYRGNGYT
>TRBV4-3|11|TRBJ2-1
ASSPVGGDEQF
>TRBV4-1|11|TRBJ1-3
ASSQGSLNTIY
>TRBV4-3|13|TRBJ1-2
ASSQDEPTNYGYT
>TRBV4-2|16|TRBJ2-3
ASSQDSLAGGRVDTQY
>TRBV2|9|TRBJ1-2
ASRGDYGYT
>TRBV7-2|11|TRBJ2-1
ASSPWSSNEQF
>TRBV7-9|14|TRBJ1-6
ASSLTGGNMNSPLH
>TRBV5-1|11|TRBJ2-3
ASDRGGTDTQY
>TRBV11-3|11|TRBJ2-1
ASSLAWNNEQF
>TRBV28|11|TRBJ1-5
ASSLNRGQPQH